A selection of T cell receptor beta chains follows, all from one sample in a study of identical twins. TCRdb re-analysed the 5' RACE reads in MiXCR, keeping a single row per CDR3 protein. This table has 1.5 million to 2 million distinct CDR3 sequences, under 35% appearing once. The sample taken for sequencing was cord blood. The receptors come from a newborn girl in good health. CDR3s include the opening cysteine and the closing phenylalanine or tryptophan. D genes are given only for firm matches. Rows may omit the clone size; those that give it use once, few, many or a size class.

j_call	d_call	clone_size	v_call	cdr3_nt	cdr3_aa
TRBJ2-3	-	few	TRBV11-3	TGTGCCAGCAGCTTAGATTCAAGCAGCTCAGATACGCAGTATTTT	CASSLDSSSSDTQYF
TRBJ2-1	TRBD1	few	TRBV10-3	TGTGCCATCACTCATCTCCGGGACAGGAGCTACGAGCAGTTCTTC	CAITHLRDRSYEQFF
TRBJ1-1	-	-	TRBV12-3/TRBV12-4	TGTGCCAGCAGTTTAGGTTCTCTTCAGGGGTTCTCGAACACTGAAGCTTTCTTT	CASSLGSLQGFSNTEAFF
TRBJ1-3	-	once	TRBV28	TGTGCCAGCAGTTTTCAACTTGGAAACACCATATATTTT	CASSFQLGNTIYF
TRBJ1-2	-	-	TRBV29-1	TGCAGCGACGCAGAGAGACAGAACTATGGCTACACCTTC	CSDAERQNYGYTF
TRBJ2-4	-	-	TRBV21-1	TGTGCCAGCAGCACACCCCGATGGTACCTAGCCAAAAACATTCAGTACTTC	CASSTPRWYLAKNIQYF
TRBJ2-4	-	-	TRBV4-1	TGCGCCAGCAGCCAACGAGAGGGGGGCCGGGACAAAAACATTCCGTACTTC	CASSQREGGRDKNIPYF
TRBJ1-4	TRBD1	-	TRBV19	TGTGCCGGCGCCGGGACAGGGGGAGAAAAACTGTTTTTT	CAGAGTGGEKLFF
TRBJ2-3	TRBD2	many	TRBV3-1	TGTGCCAGCAGCCAAAACGGGGGGGATACGCAGTATTTT	CASSQNGGDTQYF
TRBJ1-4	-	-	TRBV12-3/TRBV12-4	TGTGCCAGCAGTTTCCGGACAGCAACTAATGAAAAACTGTTTTTT	CASSFRTATNEKLFF
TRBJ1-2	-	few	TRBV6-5	TGTGCCAGCAGCTATGAGGGGAACTATGGCTACACCTTC	CASSYEGNYGYTF
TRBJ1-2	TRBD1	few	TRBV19	TGTGCCAGTAGTATCATTTGGGCGTTCCGGGACAGGAGATTCTATGGCTACACCTTC	CASSIIWAFRDRRFYGYTF
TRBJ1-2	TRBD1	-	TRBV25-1	TGTGCCAGCAGTGAATCCCCAGGGGGGACAACTAACTATGGCTACACCTTC	CASSESPGGTTNYGYTF
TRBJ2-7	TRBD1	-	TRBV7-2	TGTGCCAGCAGCTTAGTAAATTTCGACAGGGGAAGGGCTAGTGAGCAGTACTTC	CASSLVNFDRGRASEQYF
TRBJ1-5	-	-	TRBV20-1	TGCAGTGCTAGCGCCGGGAGCAATCAGCCCCAGCATTTT	CSASAGSNQPQHF
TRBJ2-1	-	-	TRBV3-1	TGTGCCTGCAGCCAGCAGGGCCTAAGGACTTTTACGGGCAATGAGCAGTTCTTC	CACSQQGLRTFTGNEQFF
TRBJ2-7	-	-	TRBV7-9	TGTGCCAGCAGCTTATATAGAGAGCAGTACTTC	CASSLYREQYF
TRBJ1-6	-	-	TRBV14	TGTGCCAGCAGGACAGGACGCTCCTATAATTCACCCCTCCACTTT	CASRTGRSYNSPLHF
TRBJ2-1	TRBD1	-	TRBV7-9	TGTGCCAGCAGCCTAGACAGGGTTCACAATGAGCAGTTCTTC	CASSLDRVHNEQFF
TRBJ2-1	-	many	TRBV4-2	TGTGCCAGCAGCCAGGGACCGCTCTCTGGCAATGAGCAGTTCTTC	CASSQGPLSGNEQFF
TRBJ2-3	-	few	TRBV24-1	TGTGCCACCAGTGATTTCGGACGGAGGATGTCTAGCACAGATACGCAGTATTTT	CATSDFGRRMSSTDTQYF
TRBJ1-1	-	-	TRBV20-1	TGCAGTGCTAGAGGCCTCGACCGGAGGGACACTGAAGCTTTCTTT	CSARGLDRRDTEAFF
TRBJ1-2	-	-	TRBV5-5	TGTGCCAGCAGCTTGGAAATGGCGGGCAACTATGGCTACACCTTC	CASSLEMAGNYGYTF
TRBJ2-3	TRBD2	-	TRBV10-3	TGTGCCATCAGTGATTCGGGGGGGGGAGCAGATACGCAGTATTTT	CAISDSGGGADTQYF
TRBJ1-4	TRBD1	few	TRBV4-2	TGTGCCAGCAGCCAACACAGGGGGCCTACTAATGAAAAACTGTTTTTT	CASSQHRGPTNEKLFF
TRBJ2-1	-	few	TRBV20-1	TGCAGTGCTAGAGAGCTAGGGGAGGCGCAGTTCTTC	CSARELGEAQFF
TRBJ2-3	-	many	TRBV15	TGTGCCACCAGCAGAGCAGGGCCAGATACGCAGTATTTT	CATSRAGPDTQYF
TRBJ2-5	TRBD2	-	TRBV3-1	TGTGCCAGCAGCACCACTAGCGGGGGGGCCTACAATGAGCAGTACTTC	CASSTTSGGAYNEQYF
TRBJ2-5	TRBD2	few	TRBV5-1	TGCGCCAGCAGCCAGGGACTAGCGGGAGGGCCGGAGACCCAGTACTTC	CASSQGLAGGPETQYF
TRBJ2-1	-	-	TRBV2	TGTGCCAGCAGTGAATCGGGACGGGAGTGGAGCTCCTACAATGAGCAGTTCTTC	CASSESGREWSSYNEQFF
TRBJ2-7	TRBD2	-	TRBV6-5	TGTGCCAGCAGTTACCACGGGACTAGCGGGAGAAACGAGCAGTACTTC	CASSYHGTSGRNEQYF
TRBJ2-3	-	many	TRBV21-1	TGTGCCAGCAGCTCCACTAGCGGTCCAAGCACAGATACGCAGTATTTT	CASSSTSGPSTDTQYF
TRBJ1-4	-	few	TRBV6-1	TGTGCCAGCAGTGCATTGGTTCTGGTGGAGGAAAAACTGTTTTTT	CASSALVLVEEKLFF
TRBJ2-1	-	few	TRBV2	TGTGCCAGCAGGGTTAGGGGGACCTACAATGAGCAGTTCTTC	CASRVRGTYNEQFF
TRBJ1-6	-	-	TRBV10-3	TGTGCCATCAGCACAGGCTCCTATAATTCACCCCTCCACTTT	CAISTGSYNSPLHF